This T cell receptor beta chain is drawn from a study of T cells in localized non-small cell lung cancer. Findings and caveats of the study: Adjacent lung exhibited a median of approximately 50 among the 100 most abundant tumor clones.

Method: immunoSEQ multiplex PCR; TCRdb's copy keeps in-frame clones and lacks some. Of about 23,000 clones listed, about 87% are singletons. This CDR3 has 16 residues. The V segment lost 10 bases and the J segment 0 bases; nucleotides outside the gene matches: 13. The germline V gene has CDR1 LNHDA and CDR2 SQIVND (reference sequence). Points on this clone: As yet, its antigen is unknown.

The sequences come from peripheral blood mononuclear cells, collected before any cancer treatment. The genes are TRBV19 and TRBJ2-7, with 9 bases lining up with TRBD2. The clonotype was recovered from a woman between 40 and 69 years old with stage III lung adenocarcinoma. The CDR3 sequence is CATKEAGGGNSYEQYF. The CDR3 nucleotides read TGTGCCACCAAAGAGGCGGGAGGGGGCAACTCCTACGAGCAGTACTTC.